Listed here are 32 T cell receptor beta chains from one sample, sequenced in a study of CD8+ T cells in alopecia areata. Described treatment: oral pan-JAK inhibitor, 5-10 mg twice daily. After isolation, RNA underwent reverse transcription to generate cDNA as the sequencing template. Method: immunoSEQ multiplex PCR; TCRdb's copy keeps in-frame clones and lacks some. In the table there are roughly 120,000 clones, roughly 50% of which are singletons. The sample consisted of CD8+ T cells sorted from blood, taken at week 24, from a patient treated with tofacitinib. Receptors were obtained from a human donor with alopecia areata.

The chain combines TRBV29-1 with TRBJ2-5; 7 bases line up with TRBD1. The germline V gene has CDR1 SQVTM and CDR2 ANQGSEA. After removal of 0 bases from V and 2 bases from J, the junction contained 9 bases not matched to a gene. The CDR3 extends over 16 amino acids. The CDR3, as DNA: TGCAGCGTTGAAGATCCAAGACAGGGCCGTCAAGAGACCCAGTACTTC. It yields the protein CSVEDPRQGRQETQYF.

This clone was counted once. This sequence joins TRBV30 and TRBJ2-1, with D perhaps TRBD1 (5 bases). The CDR3 is 13 residues long. The ends were cut back, 0 bases at V and 6 bases at J, with 9 bases in the middle. Germline values: CDR1 GTSNPN, CDR2 SVGIG (reference sequence). The CDR3 nucleotides read TGTGCCTGGAGTGTACAGGCCCTCAATGAGCAGTTCTTC. The encoded protein is CAWSVQALNEQFF.

A note on this clone: Additional DNA sequences in this sample encode the identical CDR3. J is TRBJ2-7 and V is TRBV5-6, with 7 bases that match TRBD1. The CDR3 length is 14 residues. V lost 3 bases and J lost 0; bases outside the gene matches: 3. Germline V gene sequence: CDR1 SGHDT, CDR2 YYEEEE. As DNA, the CDR3 is TGTGCCAGCAGCTGGGACAGAAGCTCCTACGAGCAGTACTTC. Translating it yields CASSWDRSSYEQYF.

This chain connects TRBV7-6 to TRBJ2-2, with D possibly TRBD1 on 6 matching bases. Germline V lookup: CDR1 SGHVS, CDR2 FNYEAQ. V was clipped by 1 base and J by 6 bases, with 9 bases between them. This CDR3 region has 14 residues. CDR3 amino acids: CASSLEDRPGELFF. The CDR3 DNA reads TGTGCCAGCAGCTTAGAAGACAGGCCCGGGGAGCTGTTTTTT.

The genes are TRBV6-6 and TRBJ1-2; possibly TRBD1 for D (6 bases). Trimming took 6 bases from V and 8 from J, leaving 19 bases between them. This CDR3 region has 14 residues. From germline, CDR1 is MNHNY and CDR2 SVGAGI (reference sequence). The CDR3 DNA reads as TGTGCCAGCAGCGGACAGCCCGGGGGGGAGGGCTACACCTTC. Translating gives CASSGQPGGEGYTF.

Only a few counts were recorded for this clone. The chain couples TRBV13 to TRBJ1-2; a possible D gene is TRBD1 (5 bases). CDR1 is PRHDT, CDR2 FYEKMQ, per germline (reference sequence). This CDR3 region has 16 residues. V lost 6 bases, J lost 6 bases, and 23 bases lay in between. As DNA, the CDR3 is TGTGCCAGCAGTGAAGCCTACGGCCCGGACATCGATGGCTACACCTTC. Translation: CASSEAYGPDIDGYTF. Together with reference TRBV13 and TRBJ1-2, the CDR3 gives the full variable domain: AAGVIQSPRHLIKEKRETATLKCYPIPRHDTVYWYQQGPGQDPQFLISFYEKMQSDKGSIPDRFSAQQFSDYHSELNMSSLELGDSALYFCASSEAYGPDIDGYTFGSGTRLTVV.

The V gene is TRBV11-2, the J gene TRBJ2-1; 10 bases match TRBD1. After removal of 4 bases from V and 6 bases from J, the junction contained 0 bases not matched to a gene. CDR3 length: 13 residues. In germline, CDR1 is SGHAT, CDR2 FQNNGV. This CDR3 reads CASSWTGGNEQFF. The CDR3 DNA sequence: TGTGCCAGCAGCTGGACAGGGGGCAATGAGCAGTTCTTC.

V is TRBV2 and J is TRBJ2-4, with D possibly TRBD2 on 6 matching bases. V lost 6 bases to trimming and J lost 8 bases, with 17 bases between them. From germline, CDR1 is SNHLY and CDR2 FYNNEI. The length of the CDR3 is 14 residues. The CDR3 DNA is TGTGCCAGCAGCCAACCTCCCGGGGGTGACATTCAGTACTTC. It is translated as CASSQPPGGDIQYF. The whole variable domain, remainder taken from reference TRBV2 and TRBJ2-4, is EPEVTQTPSHQVTQMGQEVILRCVPISNHLYFYWYRQILGQKVEFLVSFYNNEISEKSEIFDDQFSVERPDGSNFTLKIRSTKLEDSAMYFCASSQPPGGDIQYFGAGTRLSVL.

This clone was detected a few times. The chain has TRBV29-1 and TRBJ1-1; D is uncertain. The length of the CDR3 is 12 residues. Germline V gene sequence: CDR1 SQVTM, CDR2 ANQGSEA. V was cut by 5 bases and J by 6 bases, with 13 bases left in between. CDR3 residues: CSVQGGSPEAFF. The CDR3 nucleotides read TGCAGCGTTCAAGGTGGTTCCCCTGAAGCTTTCTTT.

This sequence joins TRBV5-6 and TRBJ1-5; D possibly corresponds to TRBD1 (6 bases). Germline V lookup: CDR1 SGHDT, CDR2 YYEEEE. The CDR3 has 12 residues. V lost 3 bases and J 6 bases, leaving 7 bases between the germline ends. The CDR3 coding sequence is TGTGCCAGCAGCTCGGGGGCTCAGCCCCAGCATTTT. Its translation is CASSSGAQPQHF.

A note on this clone: A read error may explain this, as a much larger clone is one base away. Other DNA variants within this sample encode the same CDR3. The chain joins TRBV4-1 to TRBJ1-1, with TRBD1 as a possible D gene (6 bases). The CDR3 extends over 14 amino acids. Germline V gene lookup returns CDR1 MGHRA and CDR2 YSYEKL. Trimming took off 0 bases at V and 5 bases at J, with 10 bases between the two ends. CDR3 protein: CASSQEGALTEAFF. DNA for the CDR3: TGCGCCAGCAGCCAAGAGGGGGCATTAACTGAAGCTTTCTTT.

The CDR3 sequence is CASSSTATYEQYF. CDR3 bases: TGCGCCAGCAGCTCGACCGCTACCTACGAGCAGTACTTC. The V gene is TRBV5-1, the J gene TRBJ2-7; unclear D gene. Germline values: CDR1 SGHRS, CDR2 YFSETQ. This CDR3 comprises 13 residues. V lost 3 bases and J 2 bases, leaving 9 bases between the germline ends.

This sequence joins TRBV27 and TRBJ1-2, with D perhaps TRBD1 (5 bases). The germline V gene encodes CDR1 MNHEY and CDR2 SMNVEV (reference sequence). The CDR3 has 14 amino acids. Trimming cost V 8 bases and J 0 bases, with 13 bases left between them. In DNA form, the CDR3 reads TGTGCCAGCTGGCCCGGGGGAGCTAACTATGGCTACACCTTC. It is translated as CASWPGGANYGYTF.

The chain employs TRBV4-3 and TRBJ1-2; TRBD1 matches 7 bases. Losses at the gene ends were 5 bases for V and 6 bases for J; bases not matched to a gene: 9. The CDR3 has 14 amino acids. The V gene's germline CDR1 is LGHNA and CDR2 YSLEER. The CDR3 spells CASSYNRGPNGYTF. The CDR3, as DNA: TGCGCCAGCAGCTACAACAGGGGTCCCAATGGCTACACCTTC.

This sequence joins TRBV27 and TRBJ2-1; D not certain. The CDR3 is 15 amino acids. Germline CDR1 reads MNHEY; CDR2 reads SMNVEV (reference sequence). Trimming took off 8 bases at V and 4 bases at J, with 18 bases between the two ends. CDR3 bases: TGTGCCAGCTCCCTCTCCGGGCCAGCTTACAATGAGCAGTTCTTC. This gives the protein CASSLSGPAYNEQFF.

V is TRBV27 and J is TRBJ2-1; maybe TRBD2 (7 bases). Germline V gene lookup returns CDR1 MNHEY and CDR2 SMNVEV (reference sequence). The ends were cut back, 8 bases at V and 7 bases at J, with 18 bases in the middle. This CDR3 is 14 amino acids long. The CDR3: CASRLAGGANEQFF. The CDR3 DNA reads as TGTGCCAGCCGACTAGCCGGGGGCGCGAATGAGCAGTTCTTC.

The gene calls are TRBV18 and TRBJ2-7; D call uncertain. V was trimmed by 0 bases and J by 6 bases, leaving 15 bases between them. Per germline, CDR1 KGHSH and CDR2 LQKENI. The CDR3 contains 15 residues. For the CDR3, the DNA is TGTGCCAGCTCACCACCGAGAATTTACTTCCGCGAGCAGTACTTC. Its protein is CASSPPRIYFREQYF.

The CDR3 DNA reads TGTGCCTGGAGTGTACGTGACAGTTTTGAAAAACTGTTTTTT. Its protein is CAWSVRDSFEKLFF. The chain uses TRBV30 and TRBJ1-4, with D tentatively TRBD1 (5 bases). The V end lost 0 bases, the J end lost 7 bases, and 12 bases lay between the germline ends. Germline loops: CDR1 GTSNPN, CDR2 SVGIG (reference sequence). The CDR3 sequence is 14 residues long.

This clone was recorded a few times. The chain uses TRBV30 and TRBJ1-6; the D gene is possibly TRBD1 (5 bases). V shed 1 base and J shed 15 bases, with 16 bases lying between them. Germline V gene lookup returns CDR1 GTSNPN and CDR2 SVGIG (reference sequence). The CDR3 loop spans 13 amino acids. CDR3 sequence (DNA): TGTGCCTGGAGTGCCGGGGGGGGGATCGACCTCCACTTT. Its protein product is CAWSAGGGIDLHF. Combining the CDR3 with reference TRBV30 and TRBJ1-6 gives the whole variable domain SQTIHQWPATLVQPVGSPLSLECTVEGTSNPNLYWYRQAAGRGLQLLFYSVGIGQISSEVPQNLSASRPQDRQFILSSKKLLLSDSGFYLCAWSAGGGIDLHFGNGTRLTVT.

This clone was seen a few times. The chain joins TRBV6-5 to TRBJ1-1; no definite D call. Trimming pared 6 bases from V and 4 bases from J, leaving 15 bases between. The CDR3 loop spans 14 amino acids. Per germline, CDR1 MNHEY and CDR2 SVGAGI. CDR3 DNA: TGTGCCAGCAGCTCTCCAAGACACGGCACTGAAGCTTTCTTT. Translation gives CASSSPRHGTEAFF.

This chain connects TRBV6-5 to TRBJ1-2, with D hard to call. Germline V lookup: CDR1 MNHEY, CDR2 SVGAGI. This CDR3 is 14 amino acids long. The germline V and J ends were trimmed by 8 bases and 4 bases, with 17 bases remaining between them. Here the CDR3 reads CASWEGSPSYGYTF. The CDR3 DNA follows: TGTGCCAGCTGGGAGGGCTCCCCCAGCTATGGCTACACCTTC.

The chain couples TRBV5-6 to TRBJ2-7, with 9 bases aligning to TRBD1. The V gene's germline CDR1 is SGHDT and CDR2 YYEEEE. The J segment lost 2 bases and the V segment lost 4 bases, leaving 4 bases of the junction unmatched. The CDR3 loop spans 14 amino acids. The chain's CDR3 is CASSVRDRAYEQYF. In nucleotides, the CDR3 is TGTGCCAGCAGCGTCCGGGACAGGGCCTACGAGCAGTACTTC.

This chain links TRBV6-5 with TRBJ2-5, with a tentative D call TRBD2 (5 bases). V lost 7 bases and J lost 9, with 12 bases in between. The CDR3 has 11 amino acids. The germline V gene has CDR1 MNHEY and CDR2 SVGAGI. CDR3 residues: CASTSGLAQYF. Here the CDR3 DNA reads TGTGCCAGCACTTCGGGGTTGGCCCAGTACTTC.

This clone occurred many times. The chain recombines TRBV10-3 with TRBJ2-4, with D unclear. The CDR3 consists of 16 residues. V was pared by 0 bases and J by 0 bases, with 9 bases between. CDR1 and CDR2 (germline): ENHRY, SYGVKD. Written as DNA, the CDR3 is TGTGCCATCAGTGAGTCCCACGGCCTAGCCAAAAACATTCAGTACTTC. Protein product: CAISESHGLAKNIQYF.

The chain is built from TRBV13 and TRBJ2-5; 7 positions match TRBD2. The CDR3 covers 15 residues. Germline V gene sequence: CDR1 PRHDT, CDR2 FYEKMQ (reference sequence). V dropped 5 bases and J dropped 4; count of bases not matched to a gene: 10. CDR3 DNA sequence: TGTGCCAGCAGCCCCCCTGGGGAGGGGCCAGAGACCCAGTACTTC. Translation: CASSPPGEGPETQYF.

The chain uses TRBV21-1 and TRBJ2-7. TRBV21-1 is described as a pseudogene. The CDR3 has 13 amino acids. The chain's CDR3 is CASSWFINYEQYF. The CDR3 nucleotides are TGTGCCAGCAGCTGGTTCATTAACTACGAGCAGTACTTC.

The chain recombines TRBV5-6 with TRBJ2-7; TRBD1 matches 10 bases. Germline V CDR1 and CDR2: SGHDT, YYEEEE. The length of the CDR3 is 14 residues. The junction had 5 bases not matched to a gene; V was cut back by 4 bases and J by 4 bases. The CDR3 reads CASSMTGGRYEQYF. CDR3 nucleotide sequence: TGTGCCAGCAGCATGACAGGGGGCCGGTACGAGCAGTACTTC.

The chain joins TRBV7-9 to TRBJ1-1; a possible D gene is TRBD1 (5 bases). V shed 1 base and J shed 1 base, with 10 bases lying between them. The CDR3 consists of 15 residues. Germline CDR1 reads SEHNR; CDR2 reads FQNEAQ (reference sequence). The chain's CDR3 is CASSLGQGANTEAFF. In nucleotides, the CDR3 is TGTGCCAGCAGCTTAGGCCAGGGAGCGAACACTGAAGCTTTCTTT.

This clone was counted a few times. The rearrangement links TRBV6-5 to TRBJ2-6; D remains ambiguous. The length of the CDR3 is 14 residues. Germline-derived CDR1 and CDR2 are MNHEY and SVGAGI. With 0 bases removed from V and 7 bases from J, the gap between germline ends came to 7 bases. Here the CDR3 DNA reads TGTGCCAGCAGTTACTCTAGCCGTGCCAACGTCCTGACTTTC. This codes for CASSYSSRANVLTF.

This chain links TRBV27 with TRBJ1-2; no firm D call. This CDR3 comprises 15 residues. The ends were cut back, 2 bases at V and 4 bases at J, with 14 bases in the middle. Germline V CDR1 and CDR2: MNHEY, SMNVEV (reference sequence). The CDR3: CASSLGAHGSYGYTF. CDR3 nucleotide sequence: TGTGCCAGCAGTTTAGGAGCACACGGCTCCTATGGCTACACCTTC.

The rearrangement uses TRBV9 and TRBJ2-5; TRBD2 matches 11 bases. CDR1 and CDR2 (germline): SGDLS, YYNGEE. This CDR3 comprises 16 residues. The J segment lost 7 bases and the V segment lost 5 bases, leaving 13 bases of the junction unmatched. The CDR3 here is CASSQTSGGIAGTQYF. The CDR3 DNA reads as TGTGCCAGCAGTCAAACTAGCGGGGGCATCGCAGGGACCCAGTACTTC.

This chain links TRBV23-1 with TRBJ2-1, with 10 positions matching TRBD1. TRBV23-1 is an open reading frame whose function is uncertain. V was clipped by 1 base and J by 8 bases; unmatched bases: 14. The CDR3 loop spans 18 amino acids. In DNA form, the CDR3 reads TGCGCCAGCAGTCAATACCGGGACAGGGGTTTGATGGGCCATGAGCAGTTCTTC. Encoded protein: CASSQYRDRGLMGHEQFF.